What follows are 16 T cell receptor beta chains derived from one specimen sequenced in a study of PD-L1 blockade in urothelial cancer. Only in-frame clones appear in the TCRdb table, and some are missing; sequencing was by immunoSEQ multiplex PCR. This sample yields 72,000 or so clones, of which roughly 86% are seen a single time; about 11% belongs to the top ten. The sample's time point: peripheral blood 6 weeks after treatment start. Sequenced here: PBMCs, sampled around atezolizumab (anti-PD-L1) treatment. These receptors were obtained from a man aged 55-75 years with urothelial cancer.

The V call is TRBV6-5, the J call TRBJ1-3; D gene ambiguous. V gave up 0 bases and J gave up 2 bases, with 8 bases separating them. This CDR3 is 15 amino acids long. Germline CDR1 is MNHEY and CDR2 is SVGAGI. The CDR3 spells CASSYSRHPGNTIYF. The CDR3 nucleotides are TGTGCCAGCAGTTACTCGAGACATCCTGGAAACACCATATATTTT.

This sequence joins TRBV27 and TRBJ1-2; perhaps TRBD1 as D (5 bases). V lost 3 bases to trimming and J lost 4 bases, with 18 bases between them. CDR1 and CDR2 from the germline V gene are MNHEY and SMNVEV (reference sequence). The CDR3 extends over 16 amino acids. The CDR3 nucleotides are TGTGCCAGCAGTTTCAGTGGGAACAGGCCTAGCTATGGCTACACCTTC. It yields the protein CASSFSGNRPSYGYTF.

The chain recombines TRBV30 with TRBJ1-3, with TRBD1 as a possible D gene (5 bases). V lost 0 bases and J lost 3, with 9 bases in between. The CDR3 runs to 14 residues. Germline assignment: CDR1 GTSNPN and CDR2 SVGIG (reference sequence). The CDR3 sequence: CAWSVWGVGNTIYF. CDR3 coding DNA: TGTGCCTGGAGTGTGTGGGGGGTTGGAAACACCATATATTTT. Together with reference TRBV30 and TRBJ1-3, the CDR3 gives the full variable domain: SQTIHQWPATLVQPVGSPLSLECTVEGTSNPNLYWYRQAAGRGLQLLFYSVGIGQISSEVPQNLSASRPQDRQFILSSKKLLLSDSGFYLCAWSVWGVGNTIYFGEGSWLTVV.

The chain joins TRBV6-5 to TRBJ1-2, with D possibly TRBD1 on 5 matching bases. Germline-derived CDR1 and CDR2 are MNHEY and SVGAGI. V was shortened by 2 bases and J by 5 bases, with 9 bases between the two germline ends. This CDR3 region has 13 residues. In DNA, the CDR3 is TGTGCCAGCAGTTACAAGGGGCTATATGGCTACACCTTC. Amino acids: CASSYKGLYGYTF.

The V gene is TRBV6-5, the J gene TRBJ2-2; 7 bases are shared with TRBD1. CDR1 and CDR2 (germline): MNHEY, SVGAGI. This CDR3 has 15 residues. V lost 6 bases, J lost 0 bases, and 4 bases stayed unmatched. CDR3 sequence (DNA): TGTGCCAGCAGGACGGGACAGACGAACACCGGGGAGCTGTTTTTT. It translates to CASRTGQTNTGELFF.

The V and J genes are TRBV2 and TRBJ2-5; a weak D match, TRBD1 (7 bases). With 11 bases removed from V and 11 bases from J, the gap between germline ends came to 21 bases. CDR3 size: 12 residues. Germline CDR1 and CDR2: SNHLY and FYNNEI. CDR3 sequence: CAGGGDSQGQYF. CDR3 sequence (DNA): TGTGCCGGGGGCGGGGACAGCCAGGGGCAGTACTTC.

V is TRBV6-6 and J is TRBJ2-7, with 7 nucleotides matching TRBD2. V was clipped by 6 bases and J by 0 bases; unmatched bases: 8. This CDR3 has 15 residues. CDR1 is MNHNY and CDR2 is SVGAGI in the germline V gene (reference sequence). The CDR3 DNA reads as TGTGCCAGCAGCCGCACTAGCGACAGCTCCTACGAGCAGTACTTC. Protein: CASSRTSDSSYEQYF.

J is TRBJ1-1 and V is TRBV19; D not certain. Germline V lookup: CDR1 LNHDA, CDR2 SQIVND (reference sequence). Trimming took 1 base from V and 3 from J, leaving 9 bases between them. CDR3 size: 14 residues. CDR3 in DNA: TGTGCCAGTAGTATAGGAACAGCCGACACTGAAGCTTTCTTT. Translation gives CASSIGTADTEAFF.

The J gene is TRBJ2-3, the V gene TRBV5-6; 8 nucleotides line up with TRBD1. The CDR3 totals 13 residues. Germline V gene sequence: CDR1 SGHDT, CDR2 YYEEEE. The J segment lost 7 bases and the V segment lost 6 bases, leaving 7 bases of the junction unmatched. CDR3 in amino acids: CASNGQGANTQYF. The DNA of the CDR3 is TGTGCCAGCAACGGACAGGGTGCGAATACGCAGTATTTT.

The chain employs TRBV27 and TRBJ2-1; 7 bases match TRBD2. The CDR3 has 16 amino acids. Germline V gene lookup returns CDR1 MNHEY and CDR2 SMNVEV (reference sequence). Trimming took 3 bases from V and 5 from J; bases not matched to a gene: 10. Written as DNA, the CDR3 is TGTGCCAGCAGTTTTAAGGTTAGCGGGCCCAACAATGAGCAGTTCTTC. Protein: CASSFKVSGPNNEQFF.

There are a few counts of this clone. This sequence joins TRBV29-1 and TRBJ1-1, with D perhaps matching TRBD1 (6 bases). V lost 3 bases and J 4 bases, leaving 6 bases between the germline ends. CDR3 length: 11 amino acids. The germline V gene has CDR1 SQVTM and CDR2 ANQGSEA. This CDR3 reads CSVDRGTEAFF. In nucleotides, the CDR3 is TGCAGCGTTGACAGGGGCACTGAAGCTTTCTTT.

V gene TRBV7-9 combines with J gene TRBJ2-4; 8 bases match TRBD2. Trimming took 3 bases from V and 9 from J; bases not matched to a gene: 7. The CDR3 runs 14 residues. Germline V lookup: CDR1 SEHNR, CDR2 FQNEAQ (reference sequence). CDR3 nucleotide sequence: TGTGCCAGCAGCTTGTCCGACGGGACTAGCATTCAGTACTTC. It translates to CASSLSDGTSIQYF. The full variable domain, with the rest looked up from reference TRBV7-9 and TRBJ2-4, is DTGVSQNPRHKITKRGQNVTFRCDPISEHNRLYWYRQTLGQGPEFLTYFQNEAQLEKSRLLSDRFSAERPKGSFSTLEIQRTEQGDSAMYLCASSLSDGTSIQYFGAGTRLSVL.

V and J are TRBV6-1 and TRBJ1-2, with a weak D call TRBD1 (5 bases). V lost 2 bases and J lost 6, with 13 bases in between. Germline CDR1 is MNHNS and CDR2 is SASEGT. The CDR3 consists of 14 residues. This CDR3 is CASSETQGGNGYTF. CDR3 sequence (DNA): TGTGCCAGCAGTGAAACCCAGGGAGGAAATGGCTACACCTTC.

The rearrangement uses TRBV7-2 and TRBJ2-1; TRBD2 matches 13 bases. The V segment lost 2 bases and the J segment 6 bases; nucleotides outside the gene matches: 7. CDR1 and CDR2 (germline): SGHTA, FQGNSA. This CDR3 comprises 17 residues. The CDR3 nucleotides are TGTGCCAGCAGCTTACCTTTGACTAGCGGGAGGTTCAATGAGCAGTTCTTC. Translated, it gives CASSLPLTSGRFNEQFF.

The chain carries TRBV5-4 and TRBJ1-5, with TRBD1 identical over 7 bases. CDR1 is SGHNT and CDR2 is YYREEE in the germline V gene (reference sequence). This CDR3 contains 14 residues. V dropped 4 bases and J dropped 3; count of bases not matched to a gene: 4. The CDR3 protein is CASSVDRTNQPQHF. As DNA, the CDR3 is TGTGCCAGCAGCGTGGACAGGACCAATCAGCCCCAGCATTTT.

DNA of the CDR3: TGTGCCAGCAGCTTACGAGCGAGGGAGACCCAGTACTTC. It specifies CASSLRARETQYF. The chain links TRBV7-9 to TRBJ2-5; D gene ambiguous. V was clipped by 2 bases and J by 5 bases, with 9 bases between them. This CDR3 has 13 residues. CDR1 and CDR2 (germline): SEHNR, FQNEAQ (reference sequence).